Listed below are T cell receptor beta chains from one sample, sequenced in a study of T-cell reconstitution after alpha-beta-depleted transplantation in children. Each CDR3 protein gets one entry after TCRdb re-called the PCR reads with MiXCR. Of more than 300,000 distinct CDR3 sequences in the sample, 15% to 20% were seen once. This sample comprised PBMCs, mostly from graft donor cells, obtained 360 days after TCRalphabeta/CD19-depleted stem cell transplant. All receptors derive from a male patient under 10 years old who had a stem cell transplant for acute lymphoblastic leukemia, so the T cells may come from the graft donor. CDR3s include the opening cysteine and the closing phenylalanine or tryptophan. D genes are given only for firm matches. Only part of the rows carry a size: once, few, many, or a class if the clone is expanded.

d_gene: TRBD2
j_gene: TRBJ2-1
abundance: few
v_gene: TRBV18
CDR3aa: CASSRRLAGNDNEQFF
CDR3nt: TGTGCCAGCTCACGGAGGCTAGCGGGAAACGACAATGAGCAGTTCTTC

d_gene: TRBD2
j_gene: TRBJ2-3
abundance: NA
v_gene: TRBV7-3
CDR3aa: CATWKVAGVTDTQYF
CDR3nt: TGTGCCACCTGGAAGGTAGCGGGAGTAACAGATACGCAGTATTTT

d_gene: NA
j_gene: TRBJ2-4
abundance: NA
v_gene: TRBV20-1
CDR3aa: CSANTREVWDIQYF
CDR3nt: TGCAGTGCGAACACAAGGGAGGTCTGGGACATTCAGTACTTC

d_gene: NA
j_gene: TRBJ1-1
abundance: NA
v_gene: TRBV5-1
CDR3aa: CASSPAPGSMNTEAFF
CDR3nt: TGCGCCAGCAGCCCCGCCCCGGGATCCATGAACACTGAAGCTTTCTTT

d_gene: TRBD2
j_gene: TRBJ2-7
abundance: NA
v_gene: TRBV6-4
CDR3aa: CASRPTSVLATFSYEQYF
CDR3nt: TGTGCCAGCAGACCCACTAGCGTCCTAGCTACCTTCTCCTACGAGCAGTACTTC

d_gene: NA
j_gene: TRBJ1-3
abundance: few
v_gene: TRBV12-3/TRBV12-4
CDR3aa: CASGPGNTIYF
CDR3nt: TGTGCCAGCGGGCCCGGAAACACCATATATTTT

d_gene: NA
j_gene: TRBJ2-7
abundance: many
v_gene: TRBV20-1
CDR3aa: CSARNRATYEQYF
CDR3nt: TGCAGTGCTAGAAACCGGGCAACCTACGAGCAGTACTTC

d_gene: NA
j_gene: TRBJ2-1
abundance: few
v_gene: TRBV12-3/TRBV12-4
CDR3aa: CASSLRSGAEVGNEQFF
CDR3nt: TGTGCCAGCAGTTTAAGGTCCGGAGCGGAGGTGGGCAATGAGCAGTTCTTC

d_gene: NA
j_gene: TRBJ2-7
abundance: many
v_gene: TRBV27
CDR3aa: CASGTYEQYF
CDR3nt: TGTGCCAGCGGCACCTACGAGCAGTACTTC

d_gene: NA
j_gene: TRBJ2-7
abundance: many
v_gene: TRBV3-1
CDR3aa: CASSQGSEQYF
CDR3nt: TGTGCCAGCAGCCAAGGCTCCGAGCAGTACTTC

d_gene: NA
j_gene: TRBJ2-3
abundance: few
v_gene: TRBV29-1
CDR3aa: CSAEDGADTQYF
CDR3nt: TGCAGCGCCGAGGACGGGGCAGATACGCAGTATTTT

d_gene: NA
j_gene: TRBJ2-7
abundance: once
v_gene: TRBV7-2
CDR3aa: CASSLVAGSTYEQYF
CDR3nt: TGTGCCAGCAGCTTAGTTGCGGGCTCGACCTACGAGCAGTACTTC

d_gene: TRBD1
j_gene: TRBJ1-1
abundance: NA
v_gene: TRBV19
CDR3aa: CASSGRGWTEAFF
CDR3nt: TGTGCCAGTAGTGGCAGGGGGTGGACTGAAGCTTTCTTT

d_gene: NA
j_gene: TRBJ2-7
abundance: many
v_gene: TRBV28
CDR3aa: CASSETGPAMGEQYF
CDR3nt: TGTGCCAGCAGCGAGACAGGCCCAGCGATGGGGGAGCAGTACTTC

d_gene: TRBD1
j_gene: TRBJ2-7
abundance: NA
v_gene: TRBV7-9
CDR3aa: CASSLSGGSNEQYF
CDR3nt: TGTGCCAGCAGCTTGTCAGGGGGCTCCAACGAGCAGTACTTC

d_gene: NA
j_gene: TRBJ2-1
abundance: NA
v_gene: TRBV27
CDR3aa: CASIGGNEQFF
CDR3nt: TGTGCCAGCATAGGGGGCAATGAGCAGTTCTTC

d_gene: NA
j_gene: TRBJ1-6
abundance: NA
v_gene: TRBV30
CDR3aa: CAWSNFPGTSNSPLHF
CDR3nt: TGTGCCTGGAGTAATTTCCCCGGGACAAGTAATTCACCCCTCCACTTT

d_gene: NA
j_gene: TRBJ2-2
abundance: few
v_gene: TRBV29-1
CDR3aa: CSVVGYGELFF
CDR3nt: TGCAGCGTTGTTGGGTACGGGGAGCTGTTTTTT

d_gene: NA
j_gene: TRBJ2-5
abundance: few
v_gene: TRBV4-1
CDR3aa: CASSQDTLFSQETQYF
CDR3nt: TGCGCCAGCAGCCAAGATACCCTGTTCAGCCAAGAGACCCAGTACTTC

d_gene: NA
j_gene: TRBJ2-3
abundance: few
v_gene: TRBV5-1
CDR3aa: CASSLKLARTDTQYF
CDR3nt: TGCGCCAGCAGCTTGAAGCTAGCCCGCACAGATACGCAGTATTTT

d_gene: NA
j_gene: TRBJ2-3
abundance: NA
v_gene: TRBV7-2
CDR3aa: CASSRAWGDTQYF
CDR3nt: TGTGCCAGCAGCAGAGCGTGGGGGGATACGCAGTATTTT

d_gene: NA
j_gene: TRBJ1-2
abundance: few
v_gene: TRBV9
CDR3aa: CASSVGGGPHYGYTF
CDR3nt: TGTGCCAGCAGCGTAGGAGGAGGGCCTCACTATGGCTACACCTTC

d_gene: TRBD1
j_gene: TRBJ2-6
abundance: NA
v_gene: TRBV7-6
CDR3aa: CASSSDRGRTGANVLTF
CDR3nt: TGTGCCAGCAGCTCGGACAGGGGGCGGACTGGGGCCAACGTCCTGACTTTC

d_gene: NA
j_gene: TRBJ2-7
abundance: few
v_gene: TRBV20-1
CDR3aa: CSASDQIYEQYF
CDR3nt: TGCAGTGCTAGTGACCAAATTTACGAGCAGTACTTC

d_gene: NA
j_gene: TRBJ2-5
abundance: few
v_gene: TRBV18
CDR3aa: CASSPQRTRLQETQYF
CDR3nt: TGTGCCAGCTCACCCCAAAGGACGAGACTCCAAGAGACCCAGTACTTC

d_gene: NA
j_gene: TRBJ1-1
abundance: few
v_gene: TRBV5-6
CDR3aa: CASSLDRARNTEAFF
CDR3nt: TGTGCCAGCAGCTTGGACAGAGCCCGGAACACTGAAGCTTTCTTT

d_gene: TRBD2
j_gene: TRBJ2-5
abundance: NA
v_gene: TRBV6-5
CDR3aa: CASSLDAGGAISEETQYF
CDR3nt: TGTGCCAGCAGTTTGGACGCGGGGGGGGCGATTTCTGAAGAGACCCAGTACTTC

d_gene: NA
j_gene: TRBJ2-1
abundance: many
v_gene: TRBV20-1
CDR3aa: CSARLHRGFAFSYNEQFF
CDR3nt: TGCAGTGCTAGACTTCACCGGGGCTTTGCCTTCAGTTACAATGAGCAGTTCTTC

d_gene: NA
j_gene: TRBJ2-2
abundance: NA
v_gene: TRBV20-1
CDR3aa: CSALTRNTGELFF
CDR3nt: TGCAGTGCTTTGACAAGAAACACCGGGGAGCTGTTTTTT

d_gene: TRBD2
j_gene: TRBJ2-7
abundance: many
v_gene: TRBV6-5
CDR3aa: CASGGRAAYEQYF
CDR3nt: TGTGCCAGCGGCGGGAGGGCCGCCTACGAGCAGTACTTC

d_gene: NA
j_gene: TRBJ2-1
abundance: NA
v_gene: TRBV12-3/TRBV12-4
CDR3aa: CASHDRNSYNEQFF
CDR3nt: TGTGCCAGCCACGACAGGAACTCCTACAATGAGCAGTTCTTC

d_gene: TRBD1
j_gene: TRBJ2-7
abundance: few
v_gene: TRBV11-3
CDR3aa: CASSPTGRRYEQYF
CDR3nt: TGTGCCAGCAGCCCGACAGGGCGTCGCTACGAGCAGTACTTC

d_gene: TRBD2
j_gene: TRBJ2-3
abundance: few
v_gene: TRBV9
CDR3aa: CASTRDGRGFTDTQYF
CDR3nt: TGTGCCAGCACGCGGGACGGGCGGGGGTTCACAGATACGCAGTATTTT

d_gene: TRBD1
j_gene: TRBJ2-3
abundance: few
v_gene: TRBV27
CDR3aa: CASRQLQGAITDTQYF
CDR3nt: TGTGCCAGCCGCCAATTACAGGGGGCGATAACAGATACGCAGTATTTT

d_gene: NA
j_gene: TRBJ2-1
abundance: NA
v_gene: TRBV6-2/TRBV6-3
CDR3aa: CASSYQHSAYNEQFF
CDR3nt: TGTGCCAGCAGTTACCAGCACAGTGCCTACAATGAGCAGTTCTTC

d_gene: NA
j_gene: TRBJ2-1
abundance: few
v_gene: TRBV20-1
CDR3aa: CSEWTDTYNEQFF
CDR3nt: TGCAGTGAGTGGACGGATACCTACAATGAGCAGTTCTTC

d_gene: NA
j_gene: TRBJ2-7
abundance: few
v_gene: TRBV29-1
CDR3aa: CSVEGTLAYEQYF
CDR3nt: TGCAGCGTTGAGGGGACGTTAGCCTACGAGCAGTACTTC